The TCR beta chain described here comes from a study of T cell responses to AZD1222 COVID-19 vaccine (dated by TCRdb to the early 2020s). Study-wide context: AZD1222 recipients given second doses at about 4 weeks or at about 12 weeks were pooled, since spike-specific TCR depth and breadth were not found to differ between the two schedules. A total of 233 trial participants underwent TCR sequencing, of whom 207 had received two doses of AZD1222 and around 26 had received two doses of the MenACWY control vaccine. Enrollment into the trials was organized by age into subgroups of 18-55, 56-69 and 70-plus years, and those subgroups contained roughly 150, 30 and 60 TCR-sequenced participants, respectively.

This clone has only one observation. The antigen it binds to is not known. No base quality information exists; no much larger clone differs at one position. What the work shows at the level of the full study, not this receptor alone: A significant rise in spike-specific TCR breadth and depth was observed after two AZD1222 doses relative to day 0 and relative to MenACWY recipients. Only five to seven AZD1222 recipients were SARS-CoV-2 seropositive at baseline, limiting conclusions about previously exposed vaccinees. Because no samples from the day 14 peak response were available, repertoires could be characterized only after the peak T cell response. Participants were mostly white British and included more females than males, and it was suggested by the authors that clonal diversity may have been underestimated. The vaccine-associated CD4 TCRs covered the entire spike protein, and the dominant responses fell in regions 160-218 and 743-854. Nearly half of unique spike-specific TCRs reportedly recognized epitopes outside regions mutated in the B.1.351 and B.1.1.7 variants. The 56-69-year group was small, and its depth increase did not reach significance, likely because of low power.

The time point tag for this specimen amounts to: baseline before first vaccination. Vaccinee samples were obtained from the UK trials COV001 and COV002, which included a single-blind randomized controlled phase 2/3 trial of AZD1222 (ChAdOx1 nCoV-19) in healthy adults. For TCRbeta chain sequencing, PBMC samples from trial participants were taken at day 0 and at day 28 after the second dose. CDR1 and CDR2, per the germline V gene (reference sequence), are LNHDA and SQIVND. A distance of 11 bases separates the germline ends of V and J, which lose 4 bases and 4 bases respectively. CDR3 length: 13 amino acids, cysteine to phenylalanine. The read is trimmed to its CDR3 DNA, 39 bases read in frame from base 1. The CDR3 regions of human TCRbeta chains were analyzed by immunosequencing. Under the source paper's analysis protocol: TCRs in the repertoires were matched against a reference library of SARS-CoV-2-specific TCRs that had been generated with the MIRA antigen-specificity platform. Breadth was defined as the fraction of unique TCRs that were SARS-CoV-2-associated, and depth was defined as the fraction of total T cells that were SARS-CoV-2-associated. Each spike-specific TCR was assigned to its reactive spike region and to a CD4 or CD8 class using the MIRA data. Log10-transformed breadth and depth values were compared by one-way ANOVA with Sidak's multiple comparisons tests. This immuneACCESS table, as held by TCRdb, lists in-frame sequences with V and J called but not all clones. Of the missing ones, under half trace to an unresolved V gene in checked studies; the others have no known cause. That table gives V, J and clone size, and the DNA gave D and trimming. This sample comprises around 150,000 clones, about nine tenths of them detected only once. Around 2.1% of the sample is taken by the ten largest.

This TCR was sampled from an adult in good health. Sequencing used peripheral blood, obtained on day 0 of AZD1222 vaccination. Here the chain combines TRBV19 and TRBJ2-7; the D region possibly corresponds to TRBD2 (5 bases align). The DNA sequence follows: TGTGCCAGTAGTAGTCTCCGGGATTACGAGCAGTACTTC. This is translated as CASSSLRDYEQYF. The variable domain in full, with residues beyond the CDR3 obtained from the reference TRBV19 and TRBJ2-7 genes, is DGGITQSPKYLFRKEGQNVTLSCEQNLNHDAMYWYRQDPGQGLRLIYYSQIVNDFQKGDIAEGYSVSREKKESFPLTVTSAQKNPTAFYLCASSSLRDYEQYFGPGTRLTVT.